The 14 T cell receptor beta chains below come from one sample, sequenced in a study of OX40 agonist ivuxolimab in advanced cancers. The repertoire was sequenced with immunoSEQ multiplex PCR; TCRdb's copy has only in-frame clones and lacks some. The repertoire holds 50,000 to 70,000 clones, under 90% seen once, with approximately 2% in the top ten. Specimen: CD4+ or CD8+ T cells sorted from blood, collected in a trial of the OX40 agonist ivuxolimab. The receptors come from an adult with an advanced solid tumor such as melanoma, head and neck, liver or kidney cancer.

The gene calls are TRBV4-2 and TRBJ1-2; D gene ambiguous. V was trimmed by 0 bases and J by 1 base, leaving 6 bases between them. The CDR3 sequence is 14 residues long. Looked up from germline, CDR1 is LGHNA and CDR2 is YNFKEQ. CDR3 sequence: CASSQDFSNYGYTF. The CDR3 DNA sequence: TGTGCCAGCAGCCAAGATTTCAGTAACTATGGCTACACCTTC.

This chain links TRBV10-1 with TRBJ2-1; a weak D match, TRBD1 (5 bases). Germline CDR1 is WNHNN and CDR2 is SYGVQD (reference sequence). V shed 4 bases and J shed 10 bases, with 11 bases lying between them. This CDR3 comprises 12 residues. CDR3 residues: CASSVRGGEQFF. CDR3 sequence (DNA): TGCGCCAGCAGTGTTAGGGGCGGCGAGCAGTTCTTC.

The CDR3 DNA reads TGTGCCAGCAGACGAGAACTGGGAGTCGGGGAGCTGTTTTTT. Translating gives CASRRELGVGELFF. J is TRBJ2-2 and V is TRBV27; a weak D match, TRBD2 (5 bases). In germline, CDR1 is MNHEY, CDR2 SMNVEV (reference sequence). Trimming cost V 6 bases and J 7 bases, with 15 bases left between them. This CDR3 spans 14 amino acids.

DNA for the CDR3: TGTGCCAGCAGCCTTAGGGGGGGAGAGACCCAGTACTTC. Translating gives CASSLRGGETQYF. The J gene is TRBJ2-5, the V gene TRBV9, with a weak D call TRBD2 (7 bases). Germline-derived CDR1 and CDR2 are SGDLS and YYNGEE. This CDR3 region has 13 residues. Trimming shortened V by 4 bases and J by 4 bases, and 11 bases separated the two germline ends.

This chain uses TRBV2 with TRBJ2-7; 10 bases line up with TRBD1. The J segment lost 3 bases and the V segment lost 4 bases, leaving 3 bases of the junction unmatched. The CDR3 length is 14 residues. CDR1 SNHLY and CDR2 FYNNEI come from the germline V gene. This CDR3 reads CASSGDRGYYEQYF. The CDR3, as DNA: TGTGCCAGCAGTGGGGACAGGGGCTACTACGAGCAGTACTTC.

V usage is TRBV28 and J usage is TRBJ1-3; 7 nucleotides match TRBD1. From germline, CDR1 is MDHEN and CDR2 SYDVKM. This CDR3 has 14 residues. V shed 8 bases, J shed 2 bases, and the junction held 6 bases outside the gene matches. CDR3 amino acids: CASLQGRAGNTIYF. In DNA, the CDR3 is TGTGCCAGCCTACAGGGGAGGGCTGGAAACACCATATATTTT.

This chain links TRBV7-6 with TRBJ2-7; 13 bases are a match to TRBD2. This CDR3 is built from 16 residues. Per germline, CDR1 SGHVS and CDR2 FNYEAQ. The J segment lost 4 bases and the V segment lost 4 bases, leaving 7 bases of the junction unmatched. CDR3 sequence reads: CASSSRRTSGGYEQYF. The CDR3 DNA is TGTGCCAGCAGCTCTCGAAGGACTAGCGGGGGTTACGAGCAGTACTTC.

This chain uses TRBV2 with TRBJ2-5; no definite D call. The germline V gene encodes CDR1 SNHLY and CDR2 FYNNEI. The CDR3 contains 13 residues. V was cut by 6 bases and J by 7 bases, with 15 bases left in between. DNA for the CDR3: TGTGCCAGCAGCTCCGGGCAGGATGGGACCCAGTACTTC. This codes for CASSSGQDGTQYF.

The chain uses TRBV5-8 and TRBJ2-7, with a possible D match to TRBD1 (6 bases). The germline V gene encodes CDR1 SGHTS and CDR2 YDEGEE. This CDR3 comprises 11 residues. Between the trimmed V and J ends, which lost 4 bases and 12 bases, there was a span of 14 bases. DNA of the CDR3: TGTGCCAGCAGCATCCGGACAGCTCCGTACTTC. Translated: CASSIRTAPYF.

The J gene is TRBJ2-1, the V gene TRBV30; TRBD2 matches 10 bases. The CDR3 is 16 residues long. After removal of 0 bases from V and 3 bases from J, the junction contained 5 bases not matched to a gene. Germline V gene data show CDR1 as GTSNPN and CDR2 as SVGIG (reference sequence). The DNA for the CDR3 is TGTGCCTGGAGTGTAAGCGGGAGGGCCCTCTACAATGAGCAGTTCTTC. Its translation is CAWSVSGRALYNEQFF.

The genes are TRBV19 and TRBJ2-7; 7 positions match TRBD2. V gave up 9 bases and J gave up 3 bases; unmatched junction bases: 5. The germline gives CDR1 LNHDA, CDR2 SQIVND (reference sequence). This CDR3 spans 12 amino acids. The CDR3: CASRDYLYEQYF. The CDR3, as DNA: TGTGCCAGCAGGGACTATCTCTACGAGCAGTACTTC. Drawing the rest from reference TRBV19 and TRBJ2-7, the complete variable domain is DGGITQSPKYLFRKEGQNVTLSCEQNLNHDAMYWYRQDPGQGLRLIYYSQIVNDFQKGDIAEGYSVSREKKESFPLTVTSAQKNPTAFYLCASRDYLYEQYFGPGTRLTVT.

V gene TRBV28 combines with J gene TRBJ2-1; no clear D gene. The CDR3 extends over 13 amino acids. V lost 5 bases and J 14 bases, leaving 19 bases between the germline ends. CDR1 and CDR2 from the germline V gene are MDHEN and SYDVKM. DNA for the CDR3: TGTGCCAGCAGTCCCCCCGCAGGCCTTAAGGAGTTCTTC. This encodes CASSPPAGLKEFF.

This clone was seen only once. The chain employs TRBV5-1 and TRBJ1-1; D is uncertain. Germline V gene data show CDR1 as SGHRS and CDR2 as YFSETQ. Trimming left V 0 bases short and J 1 base short, with 7 bases between. There are 14 residues in the CDR3. The CDR3: CASSLASGNTEAFF. Written as DNA, the CDR3 is TGCGCCAGCAGCTTGGCGTCAGGGAACACTGAAGCTTTCTTT.

This chain joins TRBV6-1 and TRBJ1-2; 9 bases are shared with TRBD1. Germline V gene sequence: CDR1 MNHNS, CDR2 SASEGT. The CDR3 has 15 residues. J was trimmed by 3 bases and V by 4 bases; bases with no gene match: 6. The CDR3 protein is CASSAGTGKYYGYTF. In nucleotides, the CDR3 is TGTGCCAGCAGTGCTGGGACAGGGAAGTACTATGGCTACACCTTC.